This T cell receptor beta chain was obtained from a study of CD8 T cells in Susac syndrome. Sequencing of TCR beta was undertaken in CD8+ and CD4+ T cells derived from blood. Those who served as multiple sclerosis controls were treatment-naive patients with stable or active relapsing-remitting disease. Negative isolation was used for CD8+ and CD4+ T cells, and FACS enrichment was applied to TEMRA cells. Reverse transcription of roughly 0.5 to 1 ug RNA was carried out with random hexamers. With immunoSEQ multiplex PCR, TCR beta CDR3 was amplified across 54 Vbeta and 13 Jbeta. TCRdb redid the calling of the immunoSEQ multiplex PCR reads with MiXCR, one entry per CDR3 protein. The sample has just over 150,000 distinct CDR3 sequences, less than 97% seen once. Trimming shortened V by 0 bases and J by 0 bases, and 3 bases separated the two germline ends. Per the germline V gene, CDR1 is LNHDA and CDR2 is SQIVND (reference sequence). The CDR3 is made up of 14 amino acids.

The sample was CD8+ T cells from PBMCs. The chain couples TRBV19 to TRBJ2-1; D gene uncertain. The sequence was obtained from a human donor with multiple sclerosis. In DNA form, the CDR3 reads TGTGCCAGTAGTATAGACGGCTCCTACAATGAGCAGTTCTTC. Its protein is CASSIDGSYNEQFF.